These 25 T cell receptor beta chains were sequenced from one sample in a study of T cell changes during pregnancy in multiple sclerosis. Generated by immunoSEQ multiplex PCR, the TCRdb table keeps only in-frame clones and is missing some. This sample has 35,000 to 45,000 clones, with 90% to 95% found just once. The sample was CD8+ T cells from peripheral blood mononuclear cells, taken in the third trimester of pregnancy. The receptors come from a female donor with multiple sclerosis, enrolled in a pregnancy study.

The V call is TRBV19, the J call TRBJ1-1, with D unresolved. Germline V gene sequence: CDR1 LNHDA, CDR2 SQIVND (reference sequence). Trimming removed 5 bases from V and 3 bases from J, with 13 bases in between. The CDR3 runs 14 residues. The CDR3 sequence: CASSFSTSDTEAFF. DNA of the CDR3: TGTGCCAGTAGTTTTTCCACTTCGGACACTGAAGCTTTCTTT.

In this sample, this clone turned up once. The CDR3 nucleotides are TGTGCCAGTTTGGGGGCCAATCAGCCCCAGCATTTT. Its translation is CASLGANQPQHF. The chain links TRBV19 to TRBJ1-5; TRBD1 might be the D (6 bases). Per the germline V gene, CDR1 is LNHDA and CDR2 is SQIVND (reference sequence). This CDR3 contains 12 residues. Trimming shortened V by 8 bases and J by 3 bases, and 8 bases separated the two germline ends.

The chain links TRBV6-1 to TRBJ1-2; D not resolved. Trimming took off 5 bases at V and 0 bases at J, with 13 bases between the two ends. Germline V gene sequence: CDR1 MNHNS, CDR2 SASEGT. CDR3 length: 15 amino acids. CDR3 sequence: CASSHQTTANYGYTF. The CDR3 nucleotides are TGTGCCAGCAGTCACCAGACAACAGCTAACTATGGCTACACCTTC.

This clone was seen just once. J is TRBJ2-5 and V is TRBV7-2, with 10 positions matching TRBD1. The J segment lost 5 bases and the V segment lost 3 bases, leaving 3 bases of the junction unmatched. This CDR3 contains 14 residues. CDR1 SGHTA and CDR2 FQGNSA come from the germline V gene. The CDR3 DNA follows: TGTGCCAGCAGCTTGGGACAGGGGATCGAGACCCAGTACTTC. Protein product: CASSLGQGIETQYF.

This clone was counted only a few times. The chain is built from TRBV5-6 and TRBJ2-3; a possible D gene is TRBD1 (5 bases). Trimming removed 2 bases at V and 3 bases at J, with 13 bases between. Germline V gene lookup returns CDR1 SGHDT and CDR2 YYEEEE. This CDR3 is built from 15 residues. The CDR3 bases are TGTGCCAGCAGCTTTTTGTCCAGGGAAACAGATACGCAGTATTTT. Its protein product is CASSFLSRETDTQYF.

The V call is TRBV9, the J call TRBJ1-1; maybe TRBD1 (5 bases). Germline V lookup: CDR1 SGDLS, CDR2 YYNGEE. Trimming removed 4 bases from V and 4 bases from J, with 14 bases in between. The length of the CDR3 is 14 residues. The CDR3: CASSKGLGLTEAFF. Written as DNA, the CDR3 is TGTGCCAGCAGCAAGGGGTTGGGTCTCACTGAAGCTTTCTTT.

This chain joins TRBV5-8 and TRBJ1-2; TRBD1 matches 8 bases. CDR1 is SGHTS, CDR2 YDEGEE, per germline. CDR3 length: 14 amino acids. V trimming: 4 bases; J trimming: 3 bases; junction bases outside the gene matches: 5. The CDR3 sequence: CASSPDRVDYGYTF. For the CDR3, the DNA is TGTGCCAGCAGCCCGGACAGGGTGGACTATGGCTACACCTTC. The full variable domain, its missing parts supplied by reference TRBV5-8 and TRBJ1-2, is EAGVTQSPTHLIKTRGQQATLRCSPISGHTSVYWYQQALGLGLQFLLWYDEGEERNRGNFPPRFSGRQFPNYSSELNVNALELEDSALYLCASSPDRVDYGYTFGSGTRLTVV.

This chain links TRBV11-2 with TRBJ2-2; 9 positions match TRBD1. With V trimmed by 5 bases and J by 2 bases, 0 bases remained unmatched. Germline CDR1 and CDR2: SGHAT and FQNNGV. This CDR3 is built from 14 residues. The CDR3 spells CASSTGGNTGELFF. For the CDR3, the DNA is TGTGCCAGCAGCACAGGGGGCAACACCGGGGAGCTGTTTTTT. Full variable domain (missing parts from reference TRBV11-2 and TRBJ2-2): EAGVAQSPRYKIIEKRQSVAFWCNPISGHATLYWYQQILGQGPKLLIQFQNNGVVDDSQLPKDRFSAERLKGVDSTLKIQPAKLEDSAVYLCASSTGGNTGELFFGEGSRLTVL.

This sequence joins TRBV4-1 and TRBJ2-7; D is possibly TRBD1 (5 bases). The CDR3 loop spans 15 amino acids. Germline-derived CDR1 and CDR2 are MGHRA and YSYEKL. V gave up 2 bases and J gave up 3 bases, with 14 bases separating them. The DNA for the CDR3 is TGCGCCAGCAGCCAACGCAGGGATGGATTCTACGAGCAGTACTTC. Its protein product is CASSQRRDGFYEQYF.

This clone appeared a single time. The chain uses TRBV5-1 and TRBJ2-1, with D possibly matching TRBD2 (6 bases). The CDR3 has 14 residues. Trimming took off 0 bases at V and 2 bases at J, with 6 bases between the two ends. Germline-derived CDR1 and CDR2 are SGHRS and YFSETQ. CDR3 DNA sequence: TGCGCCAGCAGCTTGGGGGGGGCCTACAATGAGCAGTTCTTC. Translating gives CASSLGGAYNEQFF.

The rearrangement links TRBV18 to TRBJ1-5, with 8 bases aligning to TRBD1. V lost 6 bases to trimming and J lost 3 bases; unmatched junction nucleotides: 4. Germline V gene sequence: CDR1 KGHSH, CDR2 LQKENI. The CDR3 is 14 residues long. The CDR3 bases are TGTGCCAGCTCCGGGGACAGGACCAATCAGCCCCAGCATTTT. It codes for CASSGDRTNQPQHF.

Judged by abundance, this clone is medium-sized. The chain has TRBV7-3 and TRBJ2-1; 10 bases match TRBD2. CDR1 and CDR2 (germline): SGHTA, FQGTGA. This CDR3 contains 18 residues. V lost 1 base and J lost 6; bases outside the gene matches: 12. CDR3 residues: CASSLIAASGGSGNEQFF. The DNA of the CDR3 is TGTGCCAGCAGCTTAATAGCGGCTAGCGGGGGTTCTGGCAATGAGCAGTTCTTC.

CDR3 in DNA: TGTGCCAGCAGCACGGACAGTGTGGGCTACGAGCAGTACTTC. Its translation: CASSTDSVGYEQYF. This sequence joins TRBV27 and TRBJ2-7; TRBD1 might be the D (6 bases). Looked up from germline, CDR1 is MNHEY and CDR2 is SMNVEV (reference sequence). Trimming cost V 6 bases and J 3 bases, with 15 bases left between them. The CDR3 spans 14 residues.

The V and J genes are TRBV6-5 and TRBJ1-1; weak D call: TRBD1 (5 bases). Trimming pared 6 bases from V and 1 base from J, leaving 9 bases between. Germline-derived CDR1 and CDR2 are MNHEY and SVGAGI. This CDR3 spans 13 amino acids. CDR3 nucleotide sequence: TGTGCCAGCAGCTCCGACAGGAACACTGAAGCTTTCTTT. This encodes CASSSDRNTEAFF.

This sequence joins TRBV27 and TRBJ2-7; 10 positions match TRBD1. V lost 3 bases, J lost 2 bases, and 4 bases stayed unmatched. CDR1 and CDR2 from the germline V gene are MNHEY and SMNVEV (reference sequence). The CDR3 has 15 amino acids. Here the CDR3 DNA reads TGTGCCAGCAGTTTTGGGGACAGGGGTACCTACGAGCAGTACTTC. Translation gives CASSFGDRGTYEQYF.

The chain joins TRBV30 to TRBJ1-3; 8 positions agree with TRBD1. This CDR3 spans 15 amino acids. Germline loops: CDR1 GTSNPN, CDR2 SVGIG (reference sequence). V trimming: 2 bases; J trimming: 3 bases; junction bases outside the gene matches: 6. Here the CDR3 reads CAWSRGQADGNTIYF. In DNA, the CDR3 is TGTGCCTGGAGTAGGGGACAGGCGGATGGAAACACCATATATTTT.

This clone was recorded once. The chain employs TRBV30 and TRBJ2-3, with 7 bases aligning to TRBD1. CDR1 GTSNPN and CDR2 SVGIG come from the germline V gene (reference sequence). This CDR3 comprises 15 residues. V shed 5 bases, J shed 3 bases, and the junction held 11 bases outside the gene matches. CDR3 DNA sequence: TGTGCCTGGGCCCTATTAGGGGGCGGGACAGATACGCAGTATTTT. The encoded protein is CAWALLGGGTDTQYF. Based on the CDR3 plus reference TRBV30 and TRBJ2-3, the full variable domain is SQTIHQWPATLVQPVGSPLSLECTVEGTSNPNLYWYRQAAGRGLQLLFYSVGIGQISSEVPQNLSASRPQDRQFILSSKKLLLSDSGFYLCAWALLGGGTDTQYFGPGTRLTVL.

This sequence joins TRBV10-1 and TRBJ2-1; 8 bases match TRBD2. The CDR3 totals 11 residues. Per the germline V gene, CDR1 is WNHNN and CDR2 is SYGVQD (reference sequence). Trimming cost V 7 bases and J 9 bases; bases outside gene matches: 2. For the CDR3, the DNA is TGCGCCAGCACGGCGGGGGGTGAGCAGTTCTTC. Protein product: CASTAGGEQFF.

This sequence joins TRBV19 and TRBJ1-1; TRBD1 might be the D (6 bases). CDR3 size: 13 residues. CDR1 is LNHDA and CDR2 is SQIVND in the germline V gene (reference sequence). V was clipped by 7 bases and J by 1 base, with 10 bases between them. CDR3 in DNA: TGTGCCAGTACCCCGACAGGGAACACTGAAGCTTTCTTT. It codes for CASTPTGNTEAFF.

This clone was seen just once. The chain couples TRBV19 to TRBJ1-2; D is unresolved. The CDR3 is made up of 14 amino acids. Trimming cost V 8 bases and J 4 bases, with 17 bases left between them. The V gene's germline CDR1 is LNHDA and CDR2 SQIVND (reference sequence). The CDR3 sequence: CASGREGISYGYTF. The CDR3 DNA follows: TGTGCCAGTGGACGAGAGGGCATTTCCTATGGCTACACCTTC.

The V and J genes are TRBV5-1 and TRBJ2-3; 16 nucleotides agree with TRBD2. V dropped 3 bases and J dropped 4; count of bases not matched to a gene: 11. CDR3 length: 19 residues. In germline, CDR1 is SGHRS, CDR2 YFSETQ. In DNA form, the CDR3 reads TGCGCCAGCAGCTGGCCTACGGGACTAGCGGGGGGGCCGCCAGATACGCAGTATTTT. Amino acids: CASSWPTGLAGGPPDTQYF.

The genes are TRBV5-6 and TRBJ2-1; 8 bases fit TRBD1. CDR1 is SGHDT and CDR2 is YYEEEE in the germline V gene. CDR3 length: 18 residues. V lost 4 bases and J lost 4; bases outside the gene matches: 16. CDR3 region: CASSPTYGQGEGYNEQFF. Here the CDR3 DNA reads TGTGCCAGCAGCCCAACCTACGGACAGGGAGAGGGTTACAATGAGCAGTTCTTC.

The chain employs TRBV7-3 and TRBJ1-2, with 7 bases fitting TRBD1. V lost 4 bases, J lost 3 bases, and 8 bases stayed unmatched. The CDR3 loop spans 15 amino acids. CDR1 and CDR2 (germline): SGHTA, FQGTGA. CDR3 sequence: CASSSTGVVDYGYTF. DNA of the CDR3: TGTGCCAGCAGCTCAACAGGGGTTGTCGACTATGGCTACACCTTC.

The chain couples TRBV9 to TRBJ1-2; 9 bases agree with TRBD1. The J segment lost 8 bases and the V segment lost 4 bases, leaving 9 bases of the junction unmatched. This CDR3 has 14 residues. The V gene's germline CDR1 is SGDLS and CDR2 YYNGEE. CDR3 bases: TGTGCCAGCAGCCCACCGGGACAGGGCACCGGCTACACCTTC. It translates to CASSPPGQGTGYTF.

The V and J genes are TRBV7-9 and TRBJ2-2; 8 bases line up with TRBD1. Germline CDR1 SEHNR, CDR2 FQNEAQ (reference sequence). V was clipped by 5 bases and J by 3 bases; unmatched bases: 17. This CDR3 region has 19 residues. DNA for the CDR3: TGTGCCAGCAGCCCCCAAAGGACAGGGACCCTAAGGGACACCGGGGAGCTGTTTTTT. This encodes CASSPQRTGTLRDTGELFF.